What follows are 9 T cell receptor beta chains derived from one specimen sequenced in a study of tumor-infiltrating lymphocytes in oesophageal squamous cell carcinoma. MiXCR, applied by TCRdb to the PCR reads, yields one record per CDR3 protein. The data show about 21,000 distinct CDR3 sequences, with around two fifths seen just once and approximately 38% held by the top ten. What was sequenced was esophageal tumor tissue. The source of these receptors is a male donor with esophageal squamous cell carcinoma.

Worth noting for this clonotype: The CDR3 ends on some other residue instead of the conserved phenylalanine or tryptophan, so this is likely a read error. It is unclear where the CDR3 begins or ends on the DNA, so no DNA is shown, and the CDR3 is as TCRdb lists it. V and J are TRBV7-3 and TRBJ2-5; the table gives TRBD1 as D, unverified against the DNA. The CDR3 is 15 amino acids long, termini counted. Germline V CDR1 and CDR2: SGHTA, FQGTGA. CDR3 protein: CASSLGTEIHPSTLN.

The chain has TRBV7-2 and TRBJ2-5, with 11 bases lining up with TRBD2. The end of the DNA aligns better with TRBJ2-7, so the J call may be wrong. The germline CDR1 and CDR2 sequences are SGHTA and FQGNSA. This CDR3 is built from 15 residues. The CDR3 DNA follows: TGTGCCAGCAGCTCTACTAGCGGGAGTCCCTACGAGCAGTACTTC. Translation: CASSSTSGSPYEQYF.

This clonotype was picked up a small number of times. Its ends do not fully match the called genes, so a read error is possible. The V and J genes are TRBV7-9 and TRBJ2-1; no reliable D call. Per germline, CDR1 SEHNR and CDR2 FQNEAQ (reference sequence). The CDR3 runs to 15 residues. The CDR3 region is CASSLVDLPLGSDNF. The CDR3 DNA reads TGTGCCAGCAGCTTAGTTGACCTTCCTTTGGGATCGGATAACTTC.

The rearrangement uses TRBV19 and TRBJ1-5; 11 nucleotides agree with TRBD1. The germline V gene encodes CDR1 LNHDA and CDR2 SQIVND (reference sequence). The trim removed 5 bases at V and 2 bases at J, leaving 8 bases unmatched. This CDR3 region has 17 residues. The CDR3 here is CASSLSGTGGRNQPQHF. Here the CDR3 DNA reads TGTGCCAGTAGTTTATCCGGGACAGGGGGTCGCAATCAGCCCCAGCATTTT.

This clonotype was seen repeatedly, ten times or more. The CDR3 DNA follows: TGTGCCAGCAGCGATAGGACAGGGGGATACGAGCAGTACTTC. Its protein is CASSDRTGGYEQYF. V usage is TRBV2 and J usage is TRBJ2-7; TRBD1 matches at 10 bases. This CDR3 has 14 residues. CDR1 is SNHLY and CDR2 is FYNNEI in the germline V gene. The J segment lost 4 bases and the V segment lost 6 bases, leaving 6 bases of the junction unmatched.

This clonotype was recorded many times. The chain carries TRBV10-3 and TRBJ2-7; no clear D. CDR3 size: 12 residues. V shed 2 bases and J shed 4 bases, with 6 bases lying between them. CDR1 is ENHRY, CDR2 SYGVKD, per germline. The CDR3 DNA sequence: TGTGCCATCAGTGAGCGTTCATACGAGCAGTACTTC. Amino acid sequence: CAISERSYEQYF.

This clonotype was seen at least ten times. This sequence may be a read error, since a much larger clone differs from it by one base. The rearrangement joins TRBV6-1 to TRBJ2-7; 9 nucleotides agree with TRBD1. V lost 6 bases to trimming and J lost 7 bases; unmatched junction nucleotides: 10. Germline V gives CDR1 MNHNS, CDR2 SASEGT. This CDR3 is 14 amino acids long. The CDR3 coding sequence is TGTGCCAGCAGACAACGACAGGGGGGGAATGAGCAGTACTTC. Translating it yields CASRQRQGGNEQYF.

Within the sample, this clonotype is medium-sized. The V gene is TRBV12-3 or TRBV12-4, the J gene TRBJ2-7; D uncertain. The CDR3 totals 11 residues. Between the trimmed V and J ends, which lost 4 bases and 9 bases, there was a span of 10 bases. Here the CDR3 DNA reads TGTGCCAGCAGTTCGGGTCGGTTGCAGTACTTC. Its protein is CASSSGRLQYF.

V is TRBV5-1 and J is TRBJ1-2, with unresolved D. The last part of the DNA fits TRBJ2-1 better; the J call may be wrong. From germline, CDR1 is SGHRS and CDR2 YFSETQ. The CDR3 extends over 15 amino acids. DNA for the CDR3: TGCGCCAGCAGCGCTGGGGTGAGCCCATACAATGAGCAGTTCTTC. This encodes CASSAGVSPYNEQFF.